This TCR beta chain originates from a study of blood T cell repertoires in COVID-19. The wider study: Whether acute or convalescent, the COVID-19 samples came from the United States, Italy and Spain.

Authors' processing steps: Estimates of nucleated cell counts were drawn from the amplification of reference gene primers. Assay: immunoSEQ multiplex PCR; the TCRdb copy retains only in-frame clones and omits some. V and J calls and clone size are copied from that table; D and trimming were computed from the DNA. The data contain about 480,000 clones, approximately 90% of them seen just once; the ten biggest clones take up around 4.4%. This CDR3 comprises 15 residues. Germline assignment: CDR1 SEHNR and CDR2 FQNEAQ (reference sequence). Trimming stripped 5 bases from V and 5 bases from J, with 18 bases between.

The sequence derives from a woman younger than 45 with acute or convalescent COVID-19. The genes are TRBV7-9 and TRBJ2-5; D is possibly TRBD2 (6 bases). Sequencing input: peripheral blood. For the CDR3, the DNA is TGTGCCAGCAGCCGGACTATGACGGCAGGGGAGACCCAGTACTTC. Protein sequence: CASSRTMTAGETQYF.